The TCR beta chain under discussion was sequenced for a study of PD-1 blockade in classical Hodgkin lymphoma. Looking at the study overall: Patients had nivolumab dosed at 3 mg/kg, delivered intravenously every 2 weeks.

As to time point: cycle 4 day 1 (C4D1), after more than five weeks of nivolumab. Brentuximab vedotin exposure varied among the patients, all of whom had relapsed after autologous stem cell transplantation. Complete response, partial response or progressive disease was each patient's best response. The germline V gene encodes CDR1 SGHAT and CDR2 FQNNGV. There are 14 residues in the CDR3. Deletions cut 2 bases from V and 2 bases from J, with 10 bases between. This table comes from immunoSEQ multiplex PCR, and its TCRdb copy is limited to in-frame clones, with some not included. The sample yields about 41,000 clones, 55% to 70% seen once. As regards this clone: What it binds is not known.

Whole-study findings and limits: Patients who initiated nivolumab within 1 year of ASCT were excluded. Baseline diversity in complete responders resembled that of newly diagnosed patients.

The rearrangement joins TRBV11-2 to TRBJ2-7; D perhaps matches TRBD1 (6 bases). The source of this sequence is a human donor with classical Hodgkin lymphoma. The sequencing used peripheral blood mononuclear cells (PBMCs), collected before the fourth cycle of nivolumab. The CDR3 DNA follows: TGTGCCAGCAGCTTAACGACAGGCACCTACGAGCAGTACTTC. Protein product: CASSLTTGTYEQYF.